A single sample is the source of the 25 T cell receptor beta chains below, sequenced in a study of technical replicates of blood from four donors. TCRdb keeps only in-frame clones here, not all; method: immunoSEQ multiplex PCR. The sample consists of about 56,000 clones, roughly 93% of them appearing once. Sequencing input: PBMCs. The source of these receptors is a human donor in good health. Some clones in this sample may be carry-over from other donors' samples.

The chain recombines TRBV7-8 with TRBJ2-7; 7 bases agree with TRBD1. The length of the CDR3 is 14 residues. Germline loops: CDR1 SGHVS, CDR2 FQNEAQ. Trimming at V came to 5 bases and at J to 8 bases, leaving 12 bases not matched to a gene. CDR3 nucleotide sequence: TGTGCCAGCAGCGCGACTTCAGACAGGGTTAAGCAGTACTTC. Its translation is CASSATSDRVKQYF.

The chain employs TRBV11-3 and TRBJ2-3, with D tentatively TRBD2 (5 bases). CDR1 and CDR2 from the germline V gene are SGHNT and YENEEA. The CDR3 totals 18 residues. Trimming left V 1 base short and J 0 bases short, with 17 bases between. CDR3 in amino acids: CASSLGTSATASTDTQYF. DNA for the CDR3: TGTGCCAGCAGCTTAGGGACTTCGGCCACAGCTAGCACAGATACGCAGTATTTT.

This chain uses TRBV27 with TRBJ2-5; the match to TRBD1 covers 7 bases. CDR1 and CDR2 from the germline V gene are MNHEY and SMNVEV (reference sequence). The CDR3 length is 14 residues. The V gene end was trimmed by 5 bases and the J gene end by 2 bases; junction bases not matched to a gene: 5. The CDR3 region is CASSRSGQQETQYF. CDR3 coding DNA: TGTGCCAGCAGTCGGTCGGGACAGCAAGAGACCCAGTACTTC.

The CDR3 nucleotides read TGTGCCAGCAGCCCCCGAAAAGGCGGCGGGGGTTACACTGAAGCTTTCTTT. Translated, it gives CASSPRKGGGGYTEAFF. The J gene is TRBJ1-1, the V gene TRBV11-2; D is perhaps TRBD1 (5 bases). Trimming removed 5 bases at V and 3 bases at J, with 22 bases between. Germline V lookup: CDR1 SGHAT, CDR2 FQNNGV. This CDR3 region has 17 residues.

The V call is TRBV10-3, the J call TRBJ2-7; TRBD2 agrees at 10 bases. The CDR3 consists of 14 residues. The V and J ends lost 6 bases and 1 base, in that order; junction bases with no gene match: 3. The V gene's germline CDR1 is ENHRY and CDR2 SYGVKD. As DNA, the CDR3 is TGTGCCATCAGCGAGCGGGAGGGGTCCTACGAGCAGTACTTC. It is translated as CAISEREGSYEQYF.

J is TRBJ1-1 and V is TRBV9; D may be TRBD1 (5 bases). In germline, CDR1 is SGDLS, CDR2 YYNGEE. The CDR3 consists of 14 residues. Trimming took 4 bases from V and 4 from J, leaving 14 bases between them. CDR3: CASSRGGVGTEAFF. The CDR3, as DNA: TGTGCCAGCAGCCGTGGGGGGGTGGGCACTGAAGCTTTCTTT.

The chain links TRBV5-1 to TRBJ1-6; D unresolved. V gave up 4 bases and J gave up 8 bases, with 13 bases separating them. The CDR3 is made up of 14 amino acids. Germline V CDR1 and CDR2: SGHRS, YFSETQ. The CDR3 region has the DNA TGCGCCAGCAGCGCGGGAGGCGGGTATTCACCCCTCCACTTT. Translated, it gives CASSAGGGYSPLHF.

V and J are TRBV5-4 and TRBJ2-2; perhaps TRBD2 as D (7 bases). The CDR3 consists of 14 residues. Between the trimmed V and J ends, which lost 5 bases and 7 bases, there was a span of 15 bases. Germline CDR1 is SGHNT and CDR2 is YYREEE (reference sequence). CDR3 coding DNA: TGTGCCAGCAGTGTCCGGGGGGCTGGCGGGGAGCTGTTTTTT. Protein: CASSVRGAGGELFF.

The chain couples TRBV15 to TRBJ1-4; D remains ambiguous. Trimming left V 4 bases short and J 6 bases short, with 18 bases between. Looked up from germline, CDR1 is LNHNV and CDR2 is YYDKDF (reference sequence). CDR3 length: 16 residues. CDR3 sequence reads: CATSTFSPRPYEKLFF. The DNA for the CDR3 is TGTGCCACCAGCACCTTTAGTCCGCGCCCTTATGAAAAACTGTTTTTT. Complete variable domain (other parts from reference TRBV15 and TRBJ1-4): DAMVIQNPRYQVTQFGKPVTLSCSQTLNHNVMYWYQQKSSQAPKLLFHYYDKDFNNEADTPDNFQSRRPNTSFCFLDIRSPGLGDTAMYLCATSTFSPRPYEKLFFGSGTQLSVL.

The chain carries TRBV5-6 and TRBJ1-6; 8 bases are a match to TRBD1. Germline-derived CDR1 and CDR2 are SGHDT and YYEEEE. The J segment lost 9 bases and the V segment lost 3 bases, leaving 5 bases of the junction unmatched. This CDR3 is built from 14 residues. The CDR3 region is CASSSGQGGSPLHF. Written as DNA, the CDR3 is TGTGCCAGCAGCTCCGGACAGGGCGGTTCACCCCTCCACTTT.

The chain recombines TRBV7-3 with TRBJ2-7; D perhaps matches TRBD1 (5 bases). Germline CDR1 reads SGHTA; CDR2 reads FQGTGA. The CDR3 loop spans 13 amino acids. Trimming left V 1 base short and J 3 bases short, with 7 bases between. CDR3 bases: TGTGCCAGCAGCTTAAACACAGGCTACGAGCAGTACTTC. This codes for CASSLNTGYEQYF.

The chain is built from TRBV5-5 and TRBJ2-7; D unclear. The V end was cut by 4 bases, the J end by 3 bases, with 8 bases between. From germline, CDR1 is SGHKS and CDR2 YYEKEE (reference sequence). The CDR3 extends over 12 amino acids. The CDR3 DNA sequence: TGTGCCAGCAGCATAACAAGCTACGAGCAGTACTTC. Protein sequence: CASSITSYEQYF.

The rearrangement joins TRBV19 to TRBJ2-5, with 14 bases that match TRBD2. The germline CDR1 and CDR2 sequences are LNHDA and SQIVND (reference sequence). V lost 4 bases, J lost 5 bases, and 3 bases stayed unmatched. This CDR3 region has 15 residues. CDR3 in DNA: TGTGCCAGTAGTACGACTAGCGGGGGGGGTGAGACCCAGTACTTC. This translates into CASSTTSGGGETQYF.

The rearrangement links TRBV5-1 to TRBJ1-1; 12 bases map to TRBD1. The germline CDR1 and CDR2 sequences are SGHRS and YFSETQ. Trimming took 4 bases from V and 5 from J; bases not matched to a gene: 9. CDR3 length: 16 residues. The CDR3 DNA follows: TGCGCCAGCAGCCCCGGGACAGGGGGCGCGGGGACTGAAGCTTTCTTT. Its translation is CASSPGTGGAGTEAFF.

The V gene is TRBV4-3, the J gene TRBJ2-1, with D unclear. V gave up 0 bases and J gave up 6 bases, with 6 bases separating them. This CDR3 spans 13 amino acids. Germline CDR1 reads LGHNA; CDR2 reads YSLEER. CDR3 nucleotides: TGCGCCAGCAGCCAAGACGTGGCCAATGAGCAGTTCTTC. Translated, it gives CASSQDVANEQFF.

This clone was recorded only once. The chain has TRBV6-6 and TRBJ2-2; 7 nucleotides align to TRBD2. CDR1 and CDR2 from the germline V gene are MNHNY and SVGAGI (reference sequence). The CDR3 runs 12 residues. V trimming: 8 bases; J trimming: 5 bases; junction bases outside the gene matches: 2. For the CDR3, the DNA is TGTGCCAGCCGAGCGGGGACCGGGGAGCTGTTTTTT. It translates to CASRAGTGELFF.

The chain recombines TRBV12-5 with TRBJ2-3; 8 bases fit TRBD2. Unmatched junction bases numbered 3, after V lost 7 bases and J lost 3 bases. The CDR3 extends over 13 amino acids. Looked up from germline, CDR1 is LGHNT and CDR2 is FRNRAP. The CDR3 DNA sequence: TGTGCTAGTGCTCGCGGGGGGACAGATACGCAGTATTTT. Amino acid sequence: CASARGGTDTQYF.

The chain joins TRBV7-6 to TRBJ2-7; tentative D call: TRBD2 (5 bases). From germline, CDR1 is SGHVS and CDR2 FNYEAQ. V gave up 0 bases and J gave up 3 bases, with 12 bases separating them. This CDR3 spans 15 amino acids. Written as DNA, the CDR3 is TGTGCCAGCAGCTTAGCGTTCTCAGAGGGCTACGAGCAGTACTTC. Its protein is CASSLAFSEGYEQYF.

The CDR3 sequence is CASSLDPAGTGIDTQYF. Here the CDR3 DNA reads TGCGCCAGCAGCTTGGATCCAGCGGGAACGGGGATAGATACGCAGTATTTT. The chain carries TRBV5-1 and TRBJ2-3, with TRBD2 matching over 7 bases. The germline V gene has CDR1 SGHRS and CDR2 YFSETQ. The CDR3 totals 17 residues. J lost 5 bases, V lost 0 bases, and 12 bases had no gene match.

This chain links TRBV9 with TRBJ2-3; 9 nucleotides line up with TRBD2. The CDR3 is 16 amino acids. V lost 4 bases and J lost 1; bases outside the gene matches: 7. Looked up from germline, CDR1 is SGDLS and CDR2 is YYNGEE. CDR3 residues: CASSPTLAGRTDTQYF. The CDR3 nucleotides are TGTGCCAGCAGCCCAACGCTAGCGGGGCGCACAGATACGCAGTATTTT.

CDR3 bases: TGTGCCAGCAGCCAAGATCTGCTAGCGGGGGGTGTGCAGTTCTTC. Protein sequence: CASSQDLLAGGVQFF. This chain joins TRBV14 and TRBJ2-1; 11 bases are a match to TRBD2. Germline lookup yields CDR1 SGHDN and CDR2 FVKESK. V shed 0 bases, J shed 12 bases, and the junction held 7 bases outside the gene matches. The CDR3 length is 15 residues.

CDR3 coding DNA: TGCGCCAGCAGACAAGCAGGTGAAGAACTGCGTGGTACGCAGTATTTT. It specifies CASRQAGEELRGTQYF. V usage is TRBV5-1 and J usage is TRBJ2-3; D call uncertain. The CDR3 sequence is 16 residues long. Trimming pared 5 bases from V and 8 bases from J, leaving 24 bases between. The germline V gene encodes CDR1 SGHRS and CDR2 YFSETQ.

This clone was seen just once. The chain couples TRBV5-8 to TRBJ2-3; D is ambiguous. Germline assignment: CDR1 SGHTS and CDR2 YDEGEE. Trimming shortened V by 1 base and J by 2 bases, and 11 bases separated the two germline ends. CDR3 length: 15 residues. CDR3 sequence reads: CASSLFFDSTDTQYF. The DNA of the CDR3 is TGTGCCAGCAGCTTGTTCTTCGACTCCACAGATACGCAGTATTTT.

A single count supports this clone. The chain links TRBV5-4 to TRBJ2-1; 8 nucleotides agree with TRBD2. V shed 4 bases, J shed 0 bases, and the junction held 6 bases outside the gene matches. Germline values: CDR1 SGHNT, CDR2 YYREEE (reference sequence). CDR3 length: 16 amino acids. In DNA, the CDR3 is TGTGCCAGCAGCCCCCGGGGGGGGAGCTCCTACAATGAGCAGTTCTTC. Protein sequence: CASSPRGGSSYNEQFF.

The chain combines TRBV7-2 with TRBJ2-5; TRBD2 agrees at 15 bases. Germline CDR1 SGHTA, CDR2 FQGNSA. V lost 3 bases, J lost 5 bases, and 13 bases stayed unmatched. The CDR3 spans 19 residues. CDR3 residues: CASSFSRTSGRASGETQYF. CDR3 DNA: TGTGCCAGCAGCTTTTCCAGGACTAGCGGGAGGGCGTCCGGGGAGACCCAGTACTTC.